Listed here are 3 T cell receptor beta chains from one sample, sequenced in a study of somatic mutations in cytotoxic T cells in rheumatoid arthritis. The protocol was immunoSEQ multiplex PCR, while the TCRdb copy is restricted to in-frame clones and leaves out a portion. The sample consists of 13,000 to 15,000 clones, around 68% of them appearing once. Sequenced material: CD8+ T cells sorted from blood. Receptor source: an adult with rheumatoid arthritis.

The chain is built from TRBV7-8 and TRBJ2-7, with no clear D. Germline values: CDR1 SGHVS, CDR2 FQNEAQ. This CDR3 has 11 residues. Deletions cut 5 bases from V and 3 bases from J, with 5 bases between. The CDR3 is CASSTNYEQYF. In DNA form, the CDR3 reads TGTGCCAGCAGCACTAACTACGAGCAGTACTTC.

The chain combines TRBV7-9 with TRBJ2-7; D remains unclear. The V gene's germline CDR1 is SEHNR and CDR2 FQNEAQ (reference sequence). V shed 1 base and J shed 6 bases, with 7 bases lying between them. CDR3 length equals 12 residues. For the CDR3, the DNA is TGTGCCAGCAGCTTAGACAGCCGCGAGCAGTACTTC. Protein product: CASSLDSREQYF.

V usage is TRBV28 and J usage is TRBJ2-7; 11 bases line up with TRBD1. V lost 4 bases and J lost 4; bases outside the gene matches: 9. Germline V gene data show CDR1 as MDHEN and CDR2 as SYDVKM. CDR3 size: 16 residues. For the CDR3, the DNA is TGTGCCAGCAGTTCCCTAAGGACAGGGGGCGGTTACGAGCAGTACTTC. Translating it yields CASSSLRTGGGYEQYF.